This TCR beta chain originates from a study of blood T cell repertoires in COVID-19. Study summary: COVID-19 samples from acute and convalescent phases originated in the United States, Italy and Spain. In each case, the material was cDNA or gDNA derived from T cells, B-cell-depleted T cells, or PBMCs.

Authors' methods: Researchers report that nucleated cell counts were estimated from reference gene primer amplification. Assay: immunoSEQ multiplex PCR; the TCRdb copy retains only in-frame clones and omits some. The V and J calls and clone size come from that table; D and trimming were worked out from the DNA. The sample contains 260,000 or so clones, roughly 88% of which appear only once. Per germline, CDR1 LNHDA and CDR2 SQIVND (reference sequence). This CDR3 contains 14 residues. Trimming took 3 bases from V and 6 from J; bases not matched to a gene: 2. This chain uses TRBV19 with TRBJ1-1, with 12 bases that match TRBD1. Specimen: peripheral blood. This clonotype was sampled from a human donor in a cohort sampled during active COVID-19. The CDR3 reads CASSMGDRGPEAFF. The CDR3 DNA sequence: TGTGCCAGTAGTATGGGGGACAGGGGGCCTGAAGCTTTCTTT.